A selection of T cell receptor beta chains follows, all from one sample in a study of cytomegalovirus exposure and HLA in healthy donors. Profiled with immunoSEQ multiplex PCR; TCRdb holds only in-frame clones, not every one. The sample lists some 210,000 clones, 70% to 85% occurring once. The sample comprised PBMCs. Source of these receptors: a male donor in good health and CMV-seronegative. CDR3s include the opening cysteine and the closing phenylalanine or tryptophan. Fields, in order: J gene, D gene, V gene, CDR3 length, clone size, CDR3 DNA, CDR3 protein. D genes are given only for firm matches. Clone size is shown for a subset of rows, as once, few, many or a class of expanded clone.

TRBJ2-5 | - | TRBV5-1 | 16 | - | TGCGCCAGCAGCCCTGGGGCGGCAGCTAAGGGGGAGACCCAGTACTTC | CASSPGAAAKGETQYF
TRBJ2-5 | - | TRBV29-1 | 15 | - | TGCAGCGTTGAAAAGTCCGGGACGCAAGGGGGGACCCAGTACTTC | CSVEKSGTQGGTQYF
TRBJ1-4 | TRBD1 | TRBV28 | 16 | - | TGTGCCAGCAGTCAGGGACAGGGCCCAACTAATGAAAAACTGTTTTTT | CASSQGQGPTNEKLFF
TRBJ1-4 | - | TRBV15 | 15 | - | TGTGCCACCAGCAGGCCGGGAGAAACTAATGAAAAACTGTTTTTT | CATSRPGETNEKLFF
TRBJ1-1 | - | TRBV5-1 | 15 | - | TGCGCCAGCAGCTTGGGGCCGTCCACGAACACTGAAGCTTTCTTT | CASSLGPSTNTEAFF
TRBJ2-5 | TRBD2 | TRBV4-1 | 14 | - | TGCGCCAGCAGGCAGACTAGCGGGAGCGAGACCCAGTACTTC | CASRQTSGSETQYF
TRBJ1-1 | - | TRBV11-3 | 14 | few | TGTGCCAGCAGCTTAGACAGAACGAACACTGAAGCTTTCTTT | CASSLDRTNTEAFF
TRBJ2-1 | - | TRBV10-3 | 13 | - | TGTGCCATCAGTGAGCTCGAGCGCGCTGAGCAGTTCTTC | CAISELERAEQFF
TRBJ1-5 | - | TRBV5-8 | 15 | - | TGTGCCAGCAGCAAGGGACACGCGGGCAATCAGCCCCAGCATTTT | CASSKGHAGNQPQHF
TRBJ2-5 | TRBD2 | TRBV4-2 | 17 | - | TGTGCCAGCAGCCGTTCGGGGACTAACGGGAGGAGAGAGACCCAGTACTTC | CASSRSGTNGRRETQYF
TRBJ2-3 | TRBD1 | TRBV5-1 | 15 | - | TGCGCCAGCAGCTCGGGACAGGCTAACACAGATACGCAGTATTTT | CASSSGQANTDTQYF
TRBJ2-7 | - | TRBV5-4 | 15 | - | TGTGCCAGCAGCTTTGGCCCTCAGGGCTCCTACGAGCAGTACTTC | CASSFGPQGSYEQYF
TRBJ1-5 | - | TRBV5-6 | 16 | few | TGTGCCAGCAGCTACTTACAGGGTATTAGCAATCAGCCCCAGCATTTT | CASSYLQGISNQPQHF
TRBJ2-3 | TRBD2 | TRBV7-2 | 17 | - | TGTGCCAGCAGCCACCGGACTAGCGGGAGAGGAACAGATACGCAGTATTTT | CASSHRTSGRGTDTQYF
TRBJ1-5 | - | TRBV2 | 15 | - | TGTGCCAGCAGTGTCGAGGGAAATAGCAATCAGCCCCAGCATTTT | CASSVEGNSNQPQHF
TRBJ2-7 | - | TRBV15 | 13 | - | TGTGCCACCAGCAGAGATGGGGGCTACGAGCAGTACTTC | CATSRDGGYEQYF
TRBJ2-1 | TRBD2 | TRBV19 | 16 | - | TGTGCCAGTAGTATAGAACGAAGCGGGGCATACAATGAGCAGTTCTTC | CASSIERSGAYNEQFF
TRBJ1-1 | TRBD1 | TRBV9 | 20 | few | TGTGCCAGCAGCGTAGGTGGACAGGGAAAGGCCAAGGCCATGAACACTGAAGCTTTCTTT | CASSVGGQGKAKAMNTEAFF
TRBJ2-7 | TRBD2 | TRBV6-1 | 15 | - | TGTGCCAGCAGCTCGCTGCCTAGCGGGGACTACGAGCAGTACTTC | CASSSLPSGDYEQYF
TRBJ1-1 | TRBD1 | TRBV2 | 15 | - | TGTGCCAGCAATTTTGGACAGGGGGGCGACACTGAAGCTTTCTTT | CASNFGQGGDTEAFF
TRBJ2-1 | - | TRBV5-6 | 17 | - | TGTGCCAGCAGCTGGGGCGAAGCGGGTGGGCCGAGCCATGAGCAGTTCTTC | CASSWGEAGGPSHEQFF
TRBJ1-2 | - | TRBV7-9 | 14 | - | TGTTCCAGCAGCCGCGGACAGCGGAGCTATGGCTACACCTTC | CSSSRGQRSYGYTF
TRBJ1-4 | - | TRBV7-9 | 11 | - | TGTGCCAGCAGCTTCGGTGAAAAACTGTTTTTT | CASSFGEKLFF
TRBJ2-2 | - | TRBV9 | 13 | - | TGTGCCAGCAGTTGGGAGTCTCCCGGGGAGCTGTTTTTT | CASSWESPGELFF
TRBJ2-7 | - | TRBV5-1 | 14 | - | TGCGCCAGCAGCTTGTTGAGACACTCCTACGAGCAGTACTTC | CASSLLRHSYEQYF
TRBJ1-1 | TRBD1 | TRBV5-1 | 14 | - | TGCGCCAGCAGCCTAGGGGGGACAGGGACTGAAGCTTTCTTT | CASSLGGTGTEAFF
TRBJ2-2 | TRBD2 | TRBV29-1 | 17 | - | TGCAGCGTTGAAGACTGGACTAGCGGGAGGGACACCGGGGAGCTGTTTTTT | CSVEDWTSGRDTGELFF
TRBJ2-1 | - | TRBV18 | 17 | few | TGTGCCAGCTCACTTACACGACACCGACGCTCCTACAATGAGCAGTTCTTC | CASSLTRHRRSYNEQFF
TRBJ1-2 | TRBD1 | TRBV28 | 15 | - | TGTGCCAGCAGTTCGTCCGGGACAGGCTCTTTTGGCTACACCTTC | CASSSSGTGSFGYTF
TRBJ1-1 | TRBD1 | TRBV6-5 | 13 | few | TGTGCCAGCAGGGACAGGGGAGGGACTGAAGCTTTCTTT | CASRDRGGTEAFF
TRBJ2-2 | TRBD2 | TRBV25-1 | 16 | - | TGTGCCAGCAGACCTCCTTGGGGGAGGGCCACCGGGGAGCTGTTTTTT | CASRPPWGRATGELFF
TRBJ2-7 | TRBD2 | TRBV25-1 | 17 | few | TGTGCCAGCAGTGAATTTGTAGGCGTTGGCGGGAGCCACGAGCAGTACTTC | CASSEFVGVGGSHEQYF
TRBJ1-6 | TRBD1 | TRBV30 | 13 | - | TGTGCCTGGGGGGACAGGGTGAACTCACCCCTCCACTTT | CAWGDRVNSPLHF